These 2 T cell receptor beta chains came from one sample sequenced in a study of control samples from healthy donors and cancer patients. Data came from immunoSEQ multiplex PCR; TCRdb stores just in-frame clones and leaves some out. The table lists 75,000 to 90,000 clones, approximately 86% of them singletons. Sequenced material: blood. Receptors originate from a man aged 25 to 45 in good health.

V gene TRBV11-3 combines with J gene TRBJ2-4; 9 bases are a match to TRBD1. Germline V gives CDR1 SGHNT, CDR2 YENEEA. The CDR3 is 18 amino acids. J gave up 0 bases and V 5 bases, and 11 bases lay outside the gene matches. The chain's CDR3 is CASSPRDRVWGAKNIQYF. CDR3 DNA: TGTGCCAGCAGCCCCCGGGACAGGGTTTGGGGAGCCAAAAACATTCAGTACTTC.

The J gene is TRBJ2-3, the V gene TRBV10-3; 11 nucleotides agree with TRBD1. Germline V gene sequence: CDR1 ENHRY, CDR2 SYGVKD. The CDR3 sequence is 16 residues long. With 5 bases clipped from V and 2 bases from J, the junction kept 6 bases outside the gene matches. CDR3 coding DNA: TGTGCCATCAGTACCGGGACAGGGGGTTCCACAGATACGCAGTATTTT. Amino acid sequence: CAISTGTGGSTDTQYF.